This TCR beta chain came from a study of T cell changes during pregnancy in multiple sclerosis. This clone was seen more than once but under ten times. Clones were read by immunoSEQ multiplex PCR, and TCRdb kept only the in-frame ones, dropping some. The data contain around 50,000 clones, about nine tenths of them singletons. CDR1 LGHNA and CDR2 YNFKEQ come from the germline V gene. The V gene end was trimmed by 4 bases and the J gene end by 3 bases; junction bases not matched to a gene: 5. The CDR3 runs 16 residues. The chain joins TRBV4-2 to TRBJ2-7; 14 nucleotides agree with TRBD2. The sequencing used CD4+ T cells from peripheral blood mononuclear cells, collected after pregnancy. The receptor was isolated from a female donor in good health, enrolled as a control in a pregnancy study. CDR3: CASSLLGLAGDYEQYF. CDR3 in DNA: TGTGCCAGCAGCCTCCTGGGACTAGCGGGAGACTACGAGCAGTACTTC.